In its sample, the clone carrying this TCR beta chain was seen many times. This entry comes from a study of T-cell reconstitution after alpha-beta-depleted transplantation in children. The library targeted TCRbeta and was prepared with unique molecular identifiers. TCRdb analysed the PCR reads with MiXCR anew, one entry per CDR3 protein. The repertoire holds about 590,000 distinct CDR3 sequences, with roughly 13% as singletons. With 4 bases removed from V and 3 bases from J, the gap between germline ends came to 15 bases. The V gene's germline CDR1 is SGHRS and CDR2 YFSETQ. The CDR3 runs to 15 residues.

The source was PBMCs, mostly from graft donor cells, collected 360 days after TCRalphabeta/CD19-depleted stem cell transplant. This clonotype was sampled from a male patient younger than 18 who had a stem cell transplant for acute myeloid leukemia, so the T cells may come from the graft donor. The chain employs TRBV5-1 and TRBJ2-3; D could derive from TRBD1 or TRBD2 (5 bases each). The CDR3, as DNA: TGCGCCAGCAGCATGGGACCCCCTGGGACAGATACGCAGTATTTT. Translating gives CASSMGPPGTDTQYF.